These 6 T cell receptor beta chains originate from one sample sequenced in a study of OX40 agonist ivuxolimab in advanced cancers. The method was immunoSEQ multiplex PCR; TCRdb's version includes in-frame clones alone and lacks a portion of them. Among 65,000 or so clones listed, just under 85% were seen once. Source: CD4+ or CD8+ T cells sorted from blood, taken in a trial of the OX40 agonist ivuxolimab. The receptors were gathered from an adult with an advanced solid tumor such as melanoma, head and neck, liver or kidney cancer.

The CDR3 coding sequence is TGCGCCAGCAGCCAAGATCATTTTATTAGCGGGAGCTACGAGCAGTACTTC. Translation: CASSQDHFISGSYEQYF. The V gene is TRBV4-1, the J gene TRBJ2-7; TRBD2 matches at 9 bases. The V gene end was trimmed by 0 bases and the J gene end by 3 bases; junction bases not matched to a gene: 9. The CDR3 runs 17 residues. CDR1 is MGHRA, CDR2 YSYEKL, per germline.

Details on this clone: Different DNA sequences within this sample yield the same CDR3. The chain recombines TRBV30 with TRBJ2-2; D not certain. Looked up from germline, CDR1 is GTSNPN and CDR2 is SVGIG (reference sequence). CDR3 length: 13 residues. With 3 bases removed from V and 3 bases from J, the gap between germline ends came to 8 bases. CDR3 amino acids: CAWRGYYTGELFF. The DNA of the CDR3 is TGTGCCTGGAGGGGATATTACACCGGGGAGCTGTTTTTT.

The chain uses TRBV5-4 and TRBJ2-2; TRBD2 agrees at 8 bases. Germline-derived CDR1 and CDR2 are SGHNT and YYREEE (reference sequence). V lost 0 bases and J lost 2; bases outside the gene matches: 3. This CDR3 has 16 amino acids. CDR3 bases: TGTGCCAGCAGCTTGGAAGCGGGAGAAAACACCGGGGAGCTGTTTTTT. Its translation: CASSLEAGENTGELFF.

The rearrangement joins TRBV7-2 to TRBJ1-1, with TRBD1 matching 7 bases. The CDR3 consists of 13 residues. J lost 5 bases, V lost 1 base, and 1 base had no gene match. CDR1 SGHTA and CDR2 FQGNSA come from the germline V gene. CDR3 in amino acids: CASSLVQGTEAFF. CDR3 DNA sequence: TGTGCCAGCAGCTTAGTACAGGGGACTGAAGCTTTCTTT.

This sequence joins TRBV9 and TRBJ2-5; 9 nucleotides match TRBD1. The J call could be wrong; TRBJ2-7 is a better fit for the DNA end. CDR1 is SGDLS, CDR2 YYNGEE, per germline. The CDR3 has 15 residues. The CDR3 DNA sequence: TGTGCCAGCAGCTTACGACAGGGGGGAGGATACGAGCAGTACTTC. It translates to CASSLRQGGGYEQYF.

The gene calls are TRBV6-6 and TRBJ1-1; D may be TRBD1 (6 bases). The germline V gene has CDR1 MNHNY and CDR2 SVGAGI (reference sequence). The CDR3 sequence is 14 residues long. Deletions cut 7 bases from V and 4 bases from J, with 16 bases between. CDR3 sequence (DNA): TGTGCCAGCAAAGGGGGTGGGGTAACCACTGAAGCTTTCTTT. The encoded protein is CASKGGGVTTEAFF.